The 20 T cell receptor beta chains below were found in one sample sequenced in a study of T cell responses to AZD1222 COVID-19 vaccine. Assay used: immunoSEQ multiplex PCR; TCRdb lists only in-frame clones, some missing. The sample carries around 150,000 clones, 84% recorded once. Sample: peripheral blood, taken on day 0 of AZD1222 vaccination. These receptor sequences come from an adult in good health.

This sequence joins TRBV18 and TRBJ1-1; possible D gene TRBD1, 5 bases. The germline CDR1 and CDR2 sequences are KGHSH and LQKENI. The CDR3 contains 15 residues. V was pared by 8 bases and J by 0 bases, with 16 bases between. The CDR3 spells CASKEQDNMNTEAFF. In DNA form, the CDR3 reads TGTGCCAGCAAGGAGCAGGACAACATGAACACTGAAGCTTTCTTT.

V and J are TRBV29-1 and TRBJ1-1, with D perhaps matching TRBD1 (5 bases). V was pared by 1 base and J by 10 bases, with 16 bases between. Germline CDR1 SQVTM, CDR2 ANQGSEA. The CDR3 totals 13 residues. The CDR3 region has the DNA TGCAGCGTTGAAGTCCTTCGCCGGGACCTAGCTTTCTTT. Translating it yields CSVEVLRRDLAFF.

This clone was recorded only once. The gene calls are TRBV5-8 and TRBJ1-3, with 7 bases lining up with TRBD1. CDR1 and CDR2 (germline): SGHTS, YDEGEE. V lost 3 bases and J lost 0; bases outside the gene matches: 9. The CDR3 is 17 amino acids. CDR3 amino acids: CASSSLDRRSSGNTIYF. The CDR3 nucleotides are TGTGCCAGCAGCTCCTTGGACAGGCGAAGCTCTGGAAACACCATATATTTT. Based on the CDR3 plus reference TRBV5-8 and TRBJ1-3, the full variable domain is EAGVTQSPTHLIKTRGQQATLRCSPISGHTSVYWYQQALGLGLQFLLWYDEGEERNRGNFPPRFSGRQFPNYSSELNVNALELEDSALYLCASSSLDRRSSGNTIYFGEGSWLTVV.

The chain couples TRBV7-9 to TRBJ1-3; the match to TRBD1 covers 8 bases. Trimming removed 4 bases from V and 0 bases from J; junction bases left unmatched: 5. The CDR3 contains 16 residues. Germline V gene sequence: CDR1 SEHNR, CDR2 FQNEAQ (reference sequence). The CDR3 spells CASSSHRGSSGNTIYF. The CDR3 region has the DNA TGTGCCAGCAGCTCTCACAGGGGGAGCTCTGGAAACACCATATATTTT.

This chain uses TRBV6-1 with TRBJ1-5, with unresolved D. Per germline, CDR1 MNHNS and CDR2 SASEGT. V was clipped by 1 base and J by 12 bases, with 19 bases between them. There are 15 residues in the CDR3. The CDR3 coding sequence is TGTGCCAGCAGTGAAGAATGGACTTCCCCCTTCGTCCAGCATTTT. Translated: CASSEEWTSPFVQHF.

V usage is TRBV9 and J usage is TRBJ1-2; TRBD1 matches 7 bases. The CDR3 is 16 residues long. Germline V gene lookup returns CDR1 SGDLS and CDR2 YYNGEE. The V and J ends lost 0 bases and 4 bases, in that order; junction bases with no gene match: 9. CDR3 bases: TGTGCCAGCAGCGTAGGACAGGGAGGGTACGTCTATGGCTACACCTTC. Protein: CASSVGQGGYVYGYTF.

The V call is TRBV27, the J call TRBJ1-4; no reliable D call. Germline CDR1 and CDR2: MNHEY and SMNVEV (reference sequence). Deletions cut 0 bases from V and 8 bases from J, with 16 bases between. The CDR3 spans 16 residues. The CDR3 DNA is TGTGCCAGCAGTTTATCGATGAGGGCGTCTGGGGAAAAACTGTTTTTT. Protein sequence: CASSLSMRASGEKLFF.

V usage is TRBV19 and J usage is TRBJ1-5; possibly TRBD1 for D (5 bases). Germline lookup yields CDR1 LNHDA and CDR2 SQIVND (reference sequence). The germline V and J ends were trimmed by 5 bases and 0 bases, with 8 bases remaining between them. The CDR3 consists of 14 residues. The CDR3 DNA follows: TGTGCCAGTAGTGAGGGGAATAGCAATCAGCCCCAGCATTTT. Protein product: CASSEGNSNQPQHF.

The chain couples TRBV19 to TRBJ1-1, with D possibly matching TRBD1 (5 bases). The CDR3 totals 13 residues. CDR1 and CDR2 (germline): LNHDA, SQIVND (reference sequence). The V end was cut by 9 bases, the J end by 7 bases, with 18 bases between. CDR3: CASAVGRSSEAFF. CDR3 nucleotides: TGTGCCAGCGCTGTGGGGCGAAGCAGTGAAGCTTTCTTT.

This chain joins TRBV30 and TRBJ2-5, with TRBD2 matching over 11 bases. V was clipped by 1 base and J by 3 bases; unmatched bases: 7. This CDR3 has 16 residues. Germline V gene sequence: CDR1 GTSNPN, CDR2 SVGIG (reference sequence). CDR3 coding DNA: TGTGCCTGGAGTGAGGGAATAGCGGGGGGGGAAGAGACCCAGTACTTC. As protein: CAWSEGIAGGEETQYF.

The chain is built from TRBV7-3 and TRBJ1-5; no clear D. V gave up 5 bases and J gave up 6 bases, with 17 bases separating them. In germline, CDR1 is SGHTA, CDR2 FQGTGA. CDR3 length: 15 residues. The CDR3 sequence: CASSLGEGVGQPQHF. For the CDR3, the DNA is TGTGCCAGCAGCCTCGGCGAGGGAGTGGGTCAGCCCCAGCATTTT.

This rearrangement joins TRBV7-3 to TRBJ2-5; 7 nucleotides agree with TRBD2. The V segment lost 1 base and the J segment 4 bases; nucleotides outside the gene matches: 3. The V gene's germline CDR1 is SGHTA and CDR2 FQGTGA. The CDR3 extends over 14 amino acids. The CDR3 coding sequence is TGTGCCAGCAGCTTAAGCGGGGGTCCAGAGACCCAGTACTTC. It yields the protein CASSLSGGPETQYF.

This chain connects TRBV28 to TRBJ2-6, with D possibly called TRBD1 or TRBD2 (7 bases each). Deletions cut 5 bases from V and 2 bases from J, with 13 bases between. There are 16 residues in the CDR3. Germline assignment: CDR1 MDHEN and CDR2 SYDVKM. CDR3 DNA sequence: TGTGCCAGCAGTCCCTCAGGGGGGGCTGGGGCCAACGTCCTGACTTTC. This sequence encodes CASSPSGGAGANVLTF.

A single count supports this clone. The rearrangement links TRBV27 to TRBJ1-3; weak D call: TRBD1 (5 bases). This CDR3 region has 15 residues. CDR1 and CDR2 (germline): MNHEY, SMNVEV (reference sequence). The V and J ends lost 6 bases and 3 bases respectively, with 15 bases between them. The CDR3 nucleotides read TGTGCCAGCAGCCCCCAGGGAGGGTTTGGAAACACCATATATTTT. The encoded protein is CASSPQGGFGNTIYF.

The genes are TRBV6-5 and TRBJ1-6; 7 nucleotides line up with TRBD1. This CDR3 region has 13 residues. With 6 bases clipped from V and 14 bases from J, the junction kept 10 bases outside the gene matches. CDR1 MNHEY and CDR2 SVGAGI come from the germline V gene. For the CDR3, the DNA is TGTGCCAGCAGGGGACAGTCGTTGAGGTCCCTCCACTTT. This encodes CASRGQSLRSLHF.

This clone was seen only a few times. V usage is TRBV29-1 and J usage is TRBJ2-3; unclear D gene. CDR3 length: 14 residues. The V end was cut by 3 bases, the J end by 0 bases, with 10 bases between. Germline-derived CDR1 and CDR2 are SQVTM and ANQGSEA. DNA for the CDR3: TGCAGCGTTGAGAAACGATTAAGCACAGATACGCAGTATTTT. Amino acid sequence: CSVEKRLSTDTQYF.

This clone occurred a few times. This sequence joins TRBV5-1 and TRBJ2-1; TRBD2 is a possible D gene (5 bases). The CDR3 extends over 12 amino acids. Between the trimmed V and J ends, which lost 5 bases and 10 bases, there was a span of 13 bases. CDR1 is SGHRS and CDR2 is YFSETQ in the germline V gene. The CDR3 nucleotides read TGCGCCAGCAGTAAGGAAGGGAGAGAGCAGTTCTTC. The encoded protein is CASSKEGREQFF.

This chain connects TRBV6-1 to TRBJ2-4; 11 bases match TRBD1. V lost 0 bases, J lost 0 bases, and 10 bases stayed unmatched. CDR1 is MNHNS and CDR2 is SASEGT in the germline V gene. This CDR3 is 20 amino acids long. CDR3 in amino acids: CASSEAIGQGAIGAKNIQYF. The CDR3 DNA sequence: TGTGCCAGCAGTGAAGCGATAGGACAGGGGGCTATTGGAGCCAAAAACATTCAGTACTTC.

This clone has only one observation. The V call is TRBV11-3, the J call TRBJ1-1, with D maybe TRBD1 (5 bases). With 1 base removed from V and 1 base from J, the gap between germline ends came to 13 bases. This CDR3 spans 16 amino acids. CDR1 and CDR2 from the germline V gene are SGHNT and YENEEA. DNA of the CDR3: TGTGCCAGCAGCTTAGGGCAGGGAGGTAGGAACACTGAAGCTTTCTTT. The encoded protein is CASSLGQGGRNTEAFF.

This clone appeared once. The genes are TRBV3-1 (or the pseudogene TRBV3-2) and TRBJ1-5, with D maybe TRBD1 (5 bases). The germline CDR1 and CDR2 sequences are LGHDT and YNNKEL (reference sequence). Trimming left V 4 bases short and J 4 bases short, with 11 bases between. The CDR3 sequence is 14 residues long. CDR3 residues: CASSLSGGNQPQHF. As DNA, the CDR3 is TGTGCCAGCAGCCTCTCTGGGGGAAATCAGCCCCAGCATTTT.